This T cell receptor (beta chain) was obtained from a study of regulatory T cells in long-lasting Graves disease. This clonotype was found a few times. The CDR3 length is 13 residues. Trimming stripped 5 bases from V and 3 bases from J, with 11 bases between. Germline CDR1 is MNHEY and CDR2 is SVGEGT. Construction of the TCR beta libraries employed iRepertoire HTBI primers in conjunction with Arm-PCR of CDR3 regions. TCRdb re-analysed the multiplex PCR reads in MiXCR, keeping a single row per CDR3 protein. The sample consists of 420,000 or so distinct CDR3 sequences, about 15% of them appearing once. The time point here: newly diagnosed GD, antithyroid drugs for less than 3 months. RNA extracted from PBMCs served as the sequencing template. Patients all came to the study from an endocrinology department in Xi'an, China. These data also formed part of another study, on T cells in Graves' hyperthyroidism and ophthalmopathy. From that study: The TCR CDR3 was amplified in a first-round RT-PCR using the HTBI primer set. Most expanded thyroid clonotypes above 0.001 also appeared in blood.

Source: peripheral blood mononuclear cells (PBMCs), taken at new diagnosis, from a patient treated with antithyroid drugs. The sequence was obtained from a woman aged 18 to 35 with Graves disease. This rearrangement joins TRBV6-2 or TRBV6-3 to TRBJ2-7, with D perhaps matching TRBD2 (6 bases). This CDR3 is CASSKGLVYEQYF. As DNA, the CDR3 is TGTGCCAGCAGTAAGGGACTGGTCTACGAGCAGTACTTC.